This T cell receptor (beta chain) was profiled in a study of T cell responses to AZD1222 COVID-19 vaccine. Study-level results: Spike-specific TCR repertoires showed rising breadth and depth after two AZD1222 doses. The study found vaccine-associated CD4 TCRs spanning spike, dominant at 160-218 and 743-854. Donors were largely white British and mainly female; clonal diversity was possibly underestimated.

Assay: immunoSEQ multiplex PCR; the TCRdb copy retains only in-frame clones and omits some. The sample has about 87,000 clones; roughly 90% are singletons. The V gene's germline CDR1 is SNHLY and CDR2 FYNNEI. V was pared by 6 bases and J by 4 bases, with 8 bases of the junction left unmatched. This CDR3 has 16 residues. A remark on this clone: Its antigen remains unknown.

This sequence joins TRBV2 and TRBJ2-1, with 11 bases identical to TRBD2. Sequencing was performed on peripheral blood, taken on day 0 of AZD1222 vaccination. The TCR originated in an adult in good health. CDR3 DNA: TGTGCCAGCAGCGGAGAGACTAGCGGGATATACAATGAGCAGTTCTTC. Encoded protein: CASSGETSGIYNEQFF.